Each of the 20 T cell receptor beta chains below was sequenced from the same sample in a study of cytomegalovirus exposure and HLA in healthy donors. This table comes from immunoSEQ multiplex PCR, and its TCRdb copy is limited to in-frame clones, with some not included. The repertoire includes about 140,000 clones, 86% of them detected once, and less than 3.5% sits in the top ten. Material for sequencing was PBMCs. The source of these receptors is a man in his late teens or twenties in good health and CMV-seronegative.

This chain connects TRBV10-3 to TRBJ2-3; 8 nucleotides align to TRBD2. V lost 6 bases, J lost 8 bases, and 13 bases stayed unmatched. There are 15 residues in the CDR3. CDR1 is ENHRY, CDR2 SYGVKD, per germline. CDR3 sequence (DNA): TGTGCCATCAGCCCGACTAGCGTCATAGGGGCTACGCAGTATTTT. This sequence encodes CAISPTSVIGATQYF.

The chain combines TRBV2 with TRBJ1-1; tentatively, D is TRBD1 (6 bases). This CDR3 region has 15 residues. V lost 4 bases and J 4 bases, leaving 16 bases between the germline ends. Germline V CDR1 and CDR2: SNHLY, FYNNEI. The chain's CDR3 is CASSGGGWELTEAFF. The CDR3 nucleotides are TGTGCCAGCAGTGGTGGGGGCTGGGAACTCACTGAAGCTTTCTTT.

The CDR3 nucleotides read TGTGCCAGCAGTCCTTACGACAGGGAAGAGACCCAGTACTTC. Residues: CASSPYDREETQYF. The chain recombines TRBV6-5 with TRBJ2-5; 7 bases line up with TRBD1. Trimming took 5 bases from V and 3 from J; bases not matched to a gene: 6. The CDR3 has 14 amino acids. Germline CDR1 reads MNHEY; CDR2 reads SVGAGI.

The chain carries TRBV25-1 and TRBJ2-7, with 7 bases aligning to TRBD1. Per germline, CDR1 MGHDK and CDR2 SYGVNS. The CDR3 runs to 15 residues. V gave up 4 bases and J gave up 4 bases; unmatched junction bases: 10. The CDR3 DNA follows: TGTGCCAGCAGTGCCGACCGGGACAGCCATTACGAGCAGTACTTC. Its protein is CASSADRDSHYEQYF.

The chain combines TRBV5-6 with TRBJ1-4; TRBD1 agrees at 9 bases. J was trimmed by 5 bases and V by 0 bases; bases with no gene match: 8. This CDR3 has 17 amino acids. Germline assignment: CDR1 SGHDT and CDR2 YYEEEE. Written as DNA, the CDR3 is TGTGCCAGCAGCTTGGTGACGTCGGACAGGGGAAATGAAAAACTGTTTTTT. Protein: CASSLVTSDRGNEKLFF.

The gene calls are TRBV4-3 and TRBJ2-7; D might be TRBD1 (6 bases). The germline V and J ends were trimmed by 3 bases and 7 bases, with 13 bases remaining between them. Looked up from germline, CDR1 is LGHNA and CDR2 is YSLEER. The length of the CDR3 is 13 residues. CDR3 protein: CASSHDRTGEQYF. The DNA of the CDR3 is TGCGCCAGCAGCCACGACAGGACGGGGGAGCAGTACTTC.

The genes are TRBV27 and TRBJ1-5, with 8 bases that match TRBD1. The J segment lost 7 bases and the V segment lost 5 bases, leaving 10 bases of the junction unmatched. Germline V gives CDR1 MNHEY, CDR2 SMNVEV (reference sequence). This CDR3 has 15 amino acids. The CDR3 region is CASSVGPGGGQPQHF. In DNA, the CDR3 is TGTGCCAGCAGTGTAGGACCAGGGGGCGGACAGCCCCAGCATTTT.

This clone was recorded once. V and J are TRBV6-5 and TRBJ2-5; 13 positions agree with TRBD2. Trimming at V came to 6 bases and at J to 4 bases, leaving 5 bases not matched to a gene. CDR1 is MNHEY and CDR2 is SVGAGI in the germline V gene. The CDR3 covers 15 residues. The CDR3 nucleotides read TGTGCCAGCAGCAGGACTAGCGGGGGTTCAGAGACCCAGTACTTC. As protein: CASSRTSGGSETQYF.

The chain carries TRBV5-1 and TRBJ2-1; 9 bases align to TRBD1. The V and J ends lost 1 base and 3 bases, in that order; junction bases with no gene match: 5. Germline CDR1 and CDR2: SGHRS and YFSETQ. The CDR3 is 16 residues long. As DNA, the CDR3 is TGCGCCAGCAGCTTGTGGACAGGGGAGGGCTACAATGAGCAGTTCTTC. It yields the protein CASSLWTGEGYNEQFF.

This clone was counted only a few times. The genes are TRBV2 and TRBJ1-5; D perhaps matches TRBD1 (6 bases). The CDR3 extends over 12 amino acids. Per the germline V gene, CDR1 is SNHLY and CDR2 is FYNNEI. The ends were cut back, 4 bases at V and 9 bases at J, with 10 bases in the middle. CDR3 sequence reads: CASSGSGVPQHF. The CDR3 region has the DNA TGTGCCAGCAGTGGGTCAGGGGTGCCCCAGCATTTT.

V gene TRBV28 combines with J gene TRBJ1-5, with TRBD1 matching 11 bases. The V and J ends lost 6 bases and 2 bases, in that order; junction bases with no gene match: 6. Germline CDR1 and CDR2: MDHEN and SYDVKM. The CDR3 length is 16 residues. The chain's CDR3 is CASRPRTGGGNQPQHF. The DNA of the CDR3 is TGTGCCAGCAGACCCCGGACAGGGGGCGGCAATCAGCCCCAGCATTTT.

The chain is built from TRBV5-1 and TRBJ2-1; unclear D gene. The CDR3 length is 14 residues. The V end was cut by 2 bases, the J end by 5 bases, with 11 bases between. Germline V gene data show CDR1 as SGHRS and CDR2 as YFSETQ. The CDR3 spells CASSLMGRNNEQFF. The DNA for the CDR3 is TGCGCCAGCAGCTTAATGGGCAGAAACAATGAGCAGTTCTTC. Full variable domain (missing parts from reference TRBV5-1 and TRBJ2-1): KAGVTQTPRYLIKTRGQQVTLSCSPISGHRSVSWYQQTPGQGLQFLFEYFSETQRNKGNFPGRFSGRQFSNSRSEMNVSTLELGDSALYLCASSLMGRNNEQFFGPGTRLTVL.

This clone was detected a few times. The chain combines TRBV19 with TRBJ2-7, with TRBD1 as a possible D gene (5 bases). This CDR3 contains 13 residues. Trimming left V 5 bases short and J 0 bases short, with 8 bases between. Germline lookup yields CDR1 LNHDA and CDR2 SQIVND (reference sequence). The CDR3 bases are TGTGCCAGTAGTCGCGACAGCTCCTACGAGCAGTACTTC. It is translated as CASSRDSSYEQYF. Based on the CDR3 plus reference TRBV19 and TRBJ2-7, the full variable domain is DGGITQSPKYLFRKEGQNVTLSCEQNLNHDAMYWYRQDPGQGLRLIYYSQIVNDFQKGDIAEGYSVSREKKESFPLTVTSAQKNPTAFYLCASSRDSSYEQYFGPGTRLTVT.

The chain has TRBV2 and TRBJ2-7, with no clear D. Looked up from germline, CDR1 is SNHLY and CDR2 is FYNNEI. V shed 4 bases and J shed 0 bases, with 16 bases lying between them. CDR3 length equals 16 residues. CDR3 region: CASSGQITEFSYEQYF. CDR3 DNA sequence: TGTGCCAGCAGTGGACAAATTACAGAATTCTCCTACGAGCAGTACTTC. Supplemented by reference TRBV2 and TRBJ2-7, the full variable domain reads EPEVTQTPSHQVTQMGQEVILRCVPISNHLYFYWYRQILGQKVEFLVSFYNNEISEKSEIFDDQFSVERPDGSNFTLKIRSTKLEDSAMYFCASSGQITEFSYEQYFGPGTRLTVT.

This chain connects TRBV28 to TRBJ2-1; TRBD1 agrees at 7 bases. Germline trimming cut 9 bases from V and 1 base from J; bases unmatched to any gene: 3. This CDR3 comprises 13 residues. CDR1 is MDHEN, CDR2 SYDVKM, per germline. The CDR3 DNA follows: TGTGCCAGTACAGGGGAATCCTACAATGAGCAGTTCTTC. Its translation: CASTGESYNEQFF. Drawing the rest from reference TRBV28 and TRBJ2-1, the complete variable domain is DVKVTQSSRYLVKRTGEKVFLECVQDMDHENMFWYRQDPGLGLRLIYFSYDVKMKEKGDIPEGYSVSREKKERFSLILESASTNQTSMYLCASTGESYNEQFFGPGTRLTVL.

The rearrangement uses TRBV13 and TRBJ2-7; 7 bases line up with TRBD1. The V gene end was trimmed by 0 bases and the J gene end by 3 bases; junction bases not matched to a gene: 8. CDR3 length: 16 amino acids. CDR1 and CDR2 (germline): PRHDT, FYEKMQ (reference sequence). The CDR3 region is CASSLGLGQANYEQYF. In DNA, the CDR3 is TGTGCCAGCAGCTTAGGCCTAGGACAGGCTAACTACGAGCAGTACTTC.

The chain combines TRBV29-1 with TRBJ2-5; TRBD2 matches 7 bases. J gave up 6 bases and V 3 bases, and 10 bases lay outside the gene matches. CDR3 length: 14 residues. Per the germline V gene, CDR1 is SQVTM and CDR2 is ANQGSEA. The CDR3 DNA reads as TGCAGCGTTGATTCAGGACTAGTGTTCCAGACCCAGTACTTC. Its translation: CSVDSGLVFQTQYF.

The chain links TRBV5-1 to TRBJ1-3; unclear D gene. Trimming shortened V by 5 bases and J by 10 bases, and 7 bases separated the two germline ends. The germline gives CDR1 SGHRS, CDR2 YFSETQ. The CDR3 spans 10 residues. The CDR3 sequence is CASRNRTIYF. In nucleotides, the CDR3 is TGCGCCAGCAGAAATCGGACCATATATTTT.

The chain recombines TRBV7-9 with TRBJ1-2, with D perhaps matching TRBD1 (6 bases). Germline V gives CDR1 SEHNR, CDR2 FQNEAQ (reference sequence). The CDR3 consists of 14 residues. Trimming removed 1 base from V and 4 bases from J, with 10 bases in between. CDR3 amino acids: CASSLEDRTYGYTF. CDR3 nucleotides: TGTGCCAGCAGCTTAGAAGACAGGACCTATGGCTACACCTTC.

Only a few counts were recorded for this clone. The chain's CDR3 is CASSFGTATEAFF. The CDR3 DNA sequence: TGTGCCAGCAGCTTTGGGACAGCCACTGAAGCTTTCTTT. The gene calls are TRBV11-1 and TRBJ1-1; 7 nucleotides align to TRBD1. The junction had 2 bases not matched to a gene; V was cut back by 3 bases and J by 4 bases. CDR1 is SGHAT and CDR2 is FQDESV in the germline V gene (reference sequence). This CDR3 is built from 13 residues.